This T cell receptor beta chain came from a study of PD-L1 blockade in urothelial cancer. Study summary: Patients' prior chemotherapy regimens numbered 0 to 3. The study, taken as a whole, reports: Lower pretreatment blood TCR clonality, under the median, predicted better survival, researchers reported.

Germline values: CDR1 MNHEY, CDR2 SVGAGI. The CDR3 runs to 16 residues. Losses at the gene ends were 0 bases for V and 4 bases for J; bases not matched to a gene: 7. Time point: peripheral blood 6 weeks after treatment start. Into every PCR, synthetic TCR analog templates were spiked. This table comes from immunoSEQ multiplex PCR, and its TCRdb copy is limited to in-frame clones, with some not included. The data show roughly 120,000 clones, 75% to 90% seen once. On this clone: Antigen: not known.

Sequencing was performed on PBMCs, taken around atezolizumab (anti-PD-L1) treatment. The V and J genes are TRBV6-5 and TRBJ1-1; 8 nucleotides line up with TRBD1. The TCR sequence derives from a man between 60 and 75 years old with urothelial cancer. CDR3 nucleotide sequence: TGTGCCAGCAGTTACTCTTCGGCAGGGGGCCCCACTGAAGCTTTCTTT. Protein: CASSYSSAGGPTEAFF.